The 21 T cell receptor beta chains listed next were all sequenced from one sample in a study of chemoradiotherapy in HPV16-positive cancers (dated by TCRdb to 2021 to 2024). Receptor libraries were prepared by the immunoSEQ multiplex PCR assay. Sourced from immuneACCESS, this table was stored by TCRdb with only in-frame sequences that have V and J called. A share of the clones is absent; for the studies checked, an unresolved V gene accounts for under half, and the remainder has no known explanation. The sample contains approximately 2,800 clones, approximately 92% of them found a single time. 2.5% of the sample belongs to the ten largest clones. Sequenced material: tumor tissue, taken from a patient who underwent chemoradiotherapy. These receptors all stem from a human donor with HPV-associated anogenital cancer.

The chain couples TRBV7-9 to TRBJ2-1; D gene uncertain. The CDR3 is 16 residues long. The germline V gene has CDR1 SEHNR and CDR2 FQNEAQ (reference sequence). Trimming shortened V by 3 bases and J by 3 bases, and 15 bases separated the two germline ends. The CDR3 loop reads CASSLLNGWSYNEQFF. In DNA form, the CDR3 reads TGTGCCAGCAGCTTGTTGAACGGTTGGAGCTACAATGAGCAGTTCTTC. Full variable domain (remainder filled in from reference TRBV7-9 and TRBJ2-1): DTGVSQNPRHKITKRGQNVTFRCDPISEHNRLYWYRQTLGQGPEFLTYFQNEAQLEKSRLLSDRFSAERPKGSFSTLEIQRTEQGDSAMYLCASSLLNGWSYNEQFFGPGTRLTVL.

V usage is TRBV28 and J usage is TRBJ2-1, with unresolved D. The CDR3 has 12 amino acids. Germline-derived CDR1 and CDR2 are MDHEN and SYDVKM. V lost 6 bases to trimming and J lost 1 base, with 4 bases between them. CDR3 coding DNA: TGTGCCAGCAGGGGTTCCTACAATGAGCAGTTCTTC. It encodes CASRGSYNEQFF.

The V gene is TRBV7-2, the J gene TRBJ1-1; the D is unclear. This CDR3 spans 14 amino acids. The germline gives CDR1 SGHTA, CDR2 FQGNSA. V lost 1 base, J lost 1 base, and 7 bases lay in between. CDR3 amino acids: CASSLGHTNTEAFF. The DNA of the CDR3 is TGTGCCAGCAGCTTAGGCCATACGAACACTGAAGCTTTCTTT.

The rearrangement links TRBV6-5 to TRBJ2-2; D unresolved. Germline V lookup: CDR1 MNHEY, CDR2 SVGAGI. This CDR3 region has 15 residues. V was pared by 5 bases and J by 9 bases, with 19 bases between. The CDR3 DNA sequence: TGTGCCAGCAGTCGACAAGGTTTCCCCCAGCGGGAGCTGTTTTTT. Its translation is CASSRQGFPQRELFF.

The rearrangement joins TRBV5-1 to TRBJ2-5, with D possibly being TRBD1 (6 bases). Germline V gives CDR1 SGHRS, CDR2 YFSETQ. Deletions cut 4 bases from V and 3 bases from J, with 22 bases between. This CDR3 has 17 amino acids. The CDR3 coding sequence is TGCGCCAGCAGCGCACTACCGATTGGGACATACGAAGAGACCCAGTACTTC. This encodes CASSALPIGTYEETQYF.

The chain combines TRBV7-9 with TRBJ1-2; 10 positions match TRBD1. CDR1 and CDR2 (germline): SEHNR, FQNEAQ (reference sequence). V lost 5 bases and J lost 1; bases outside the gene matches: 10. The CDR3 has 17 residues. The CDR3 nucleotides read TGTGCCAGCAGCAGATGGGAGACAGGGGGCAGTAACTATGGCTACACCTTC. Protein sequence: CASSRWETGGSNYGYTF.

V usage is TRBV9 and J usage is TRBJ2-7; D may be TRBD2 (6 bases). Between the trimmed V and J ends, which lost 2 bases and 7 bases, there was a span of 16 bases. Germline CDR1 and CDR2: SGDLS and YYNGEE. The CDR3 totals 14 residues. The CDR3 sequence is CASSVNSRAGEQYF. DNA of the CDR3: TGTGCCAGCAGCGTTAATAGCAGGGCGGGGGAGCAGTACTTC.

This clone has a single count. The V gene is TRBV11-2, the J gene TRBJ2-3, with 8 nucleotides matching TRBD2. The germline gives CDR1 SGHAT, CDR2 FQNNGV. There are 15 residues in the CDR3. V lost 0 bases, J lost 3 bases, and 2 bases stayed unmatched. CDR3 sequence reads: CASSLDGGGTDTQYF. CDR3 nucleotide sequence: TGTGCCAGCAGCTTAGACGGGGGGGGGACAGATACGCAGTATTTT.

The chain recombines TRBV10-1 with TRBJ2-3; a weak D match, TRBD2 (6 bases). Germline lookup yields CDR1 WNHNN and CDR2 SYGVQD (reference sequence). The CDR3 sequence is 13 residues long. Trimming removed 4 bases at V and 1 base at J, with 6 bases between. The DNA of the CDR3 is TGCGCCAGCAGTGGCGGGGGCACAGATACGCAGTATTTT. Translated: CASSGGGTDTQYF.

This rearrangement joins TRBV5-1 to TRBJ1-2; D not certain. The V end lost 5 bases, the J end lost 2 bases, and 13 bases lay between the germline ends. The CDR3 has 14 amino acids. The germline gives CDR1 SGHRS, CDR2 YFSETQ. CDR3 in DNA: TGCGCCAGCAGACCTAGCGATGCCAACTATGGCTACACCTTC. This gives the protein CASRPSDANYGYTF. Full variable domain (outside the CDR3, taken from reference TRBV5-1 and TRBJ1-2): KAGVTQTPRYLIKTRGQQVTLSCSPISGHRSVSWYQQTPGQGLQFLFEYFSETQRNKGNFPGRFSGRQFSNSRSEMNVSTLELGDSALYLCASRPSDANYGYTFGSGTRLTVV.

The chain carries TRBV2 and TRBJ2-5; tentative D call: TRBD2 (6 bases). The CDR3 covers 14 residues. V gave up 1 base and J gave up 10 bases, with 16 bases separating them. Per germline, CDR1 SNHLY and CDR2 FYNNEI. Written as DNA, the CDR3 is TGTGCCAGCAGTGAAGGCGTCGGGGACTCGGGCCAGTACTTC. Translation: CASSEGVGDSGQYF.

In DNA form, the CDR3 reads TGTGCCAGCACTTGGGGTAGGGATTCACCCCTCCACTTT. It specifies CASTWGRDSPLHF. The chain has TRBV2 and TRBJ1-6; D remains unclear. Trimming left V 7 bases short and J 8 bases short, with 12 bases between. CDR3 length equals 13 residues. The germline gives CDR1 SNHLY, CDR2 FYNNEI.

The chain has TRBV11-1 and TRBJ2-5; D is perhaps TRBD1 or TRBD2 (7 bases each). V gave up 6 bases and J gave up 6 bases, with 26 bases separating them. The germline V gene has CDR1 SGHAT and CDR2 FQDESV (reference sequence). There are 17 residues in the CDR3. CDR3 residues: CASSFHPLQGGPKTQYF. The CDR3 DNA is TGTGCCAGCAGTTTCCACCCCTTGCAGGGGGGGCCAAAGACCCAGTACTTC.

The CDR3 nucleotides are TGTGCCAGCCAGCAGGGTTGGGTAGCAGAGACCCAGTACTTC. Protein sequence: CASQQGWVAETQYF. The chain employs TRBV11-2 and TRBJ2-5, with TRBD1 as a possible D gene (5 bases). CDR3 length equals 14 residues. Trimming removed 8 bases from V and 4 bases from J, with 17 bases in between. Germline loops: CDR1 SGHAT, CDR2 FQNNGV.

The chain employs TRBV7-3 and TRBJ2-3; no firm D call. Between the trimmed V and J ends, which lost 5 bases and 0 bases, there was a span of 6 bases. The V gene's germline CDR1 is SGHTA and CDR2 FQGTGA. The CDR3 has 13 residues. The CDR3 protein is CASSLLSTDTQYF. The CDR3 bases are TGTGCCAGCAGCCTCCTTAGCACAGATACGCAGTATTTT.

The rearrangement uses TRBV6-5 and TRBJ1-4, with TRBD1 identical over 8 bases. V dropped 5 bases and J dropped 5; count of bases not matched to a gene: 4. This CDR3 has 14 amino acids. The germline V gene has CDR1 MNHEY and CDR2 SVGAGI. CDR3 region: CASSLDRVNEKLFF. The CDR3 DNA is TGTGCCAGCAGTCTGGACAGGGTGAATGAAAAACTGTTTTTT.

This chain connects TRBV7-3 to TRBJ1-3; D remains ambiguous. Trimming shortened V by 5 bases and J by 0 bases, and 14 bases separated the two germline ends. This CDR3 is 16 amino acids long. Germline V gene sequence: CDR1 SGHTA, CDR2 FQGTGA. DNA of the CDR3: TGTGCCAGCAGCCTGGACGGCCCGAGCTCTGGAAACACCATATATTTT. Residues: CASSLDGPSSGNTIYF.

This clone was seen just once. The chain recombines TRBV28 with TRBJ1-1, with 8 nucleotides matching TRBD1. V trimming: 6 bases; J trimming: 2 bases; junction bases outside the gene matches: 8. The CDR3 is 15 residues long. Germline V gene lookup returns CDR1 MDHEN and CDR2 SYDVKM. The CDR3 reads CASRFQGAFNTEAFF. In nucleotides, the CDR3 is TGTGCCAGCAGGTTTCAGGGGGCCTTCAACACTGAAGCTTTCTTT.

The CDR3 here is CASSLAPPDSVNTEAFF. Written as DNA, the CDR3 is TGCGCCAGCAGCTTGGCCCCTCCGGACAGCGTAAACACTGAAGCTTTCTTT. This chain connects TRBV5-1 to TRBJ1-1, with D possibly being TRBD1 (6 bases). Trimming cost V 0 bases and J 2 bases, with 17 bases left between them. This CDR3 comprises 17 residues. CDR1 and CDR2 (germline): SGHRS, YFSETQ.

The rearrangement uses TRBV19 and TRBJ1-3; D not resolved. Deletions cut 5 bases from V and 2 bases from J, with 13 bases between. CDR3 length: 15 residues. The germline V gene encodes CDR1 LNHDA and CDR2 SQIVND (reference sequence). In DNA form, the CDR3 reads TGTGCCAGTAGTCCCTCGAGGGTCCCTGGAAACACCATATATTTT. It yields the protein CASSPSRVPGNTIYF.

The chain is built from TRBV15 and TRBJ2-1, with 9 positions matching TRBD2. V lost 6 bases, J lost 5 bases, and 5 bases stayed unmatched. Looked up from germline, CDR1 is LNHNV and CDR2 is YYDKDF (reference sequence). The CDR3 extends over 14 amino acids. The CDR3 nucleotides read TGTGCCACCAGGGGCGGGGGGGCCCACAATGAGCAGTTCTTC. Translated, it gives CATRGGGAHNEQFF.